The source of this TCR beta chain is a study of tumor-infiltrating lymphocytes in primary liver carcinoma. Study findings and constraints: No more than about 8-24% of top clones could be seen in all five tumor regions.

With a constant-region primer, TCR beta cDNA was made from 450 to 500 ng of total RNA. Sequencing libraries for TCR beta derived from three nested multiplex PCR rounds that used slightly modified ARM-PCR. TCRdb ran MiXCR on the multiplex PCR reads and lists one entry per CDR3 protein. The sample consists of approximately 99,000 distinct CDR3 sequences, around three quarters of them appearing once. As for this clonotype: Its cognate antigen is unknown. Germline is not matched at one junction end, which may reflect a read error.

Investigators took RNA and DNA out together from 20-30 mg of unsorted bulk tissue. Sequenced input: liver tumor tissue from sampling region 5. Regarding subset: tumor region T5, tumor centre. This receptor was identified in a woman aged 60-75 years with primary liver carcinoma and hepatitis B virus infection.

This chain's CDR3 is CVSSRLVGPEAFF. CDR3 bases: TGTGTCAGCAGCCGATTGGTGGGCCCTGAAGCTTTCTTT. The chain has TRBV16 and TRBJ1-1, with D unclear. In germline, CDR1 is KGHSY, CDR2 FQNENV. CDR3 length equals 13 residues.